Shown below are 27 T cell receptor beta chains from a single sample sequenced in a study of shared clonotypes between healthy human individuals. Method: immunoSEQ multiplex PCR; TCRdb's copy keeps in-frame clones and lacks some. The sample lists 2,100,000 or so clones; approximately 94% were seen once. The sample was naive CD4+ T cells sorted from blood. As for subset: CD45RA+ positively selected. The source of these receptors is a man aged 18-30 years in good health.

The J gene is TRBJ2-7, the V gene TRBV13; no definite D call. The CDR3 runs to 15 residues. Germline lookup yields CDR1 PRHDT and CDR2 FYEKMQ (reference sequence). The ends were cut back, 0 bases at V and 2 bases at J, with 11 bases in the middle. The chain's CDR3 is CASSLGPNEAYEQYF. The DNA for the CDR3 is TGTGCCAGCAGCTTAGGCCCTAATGAAGCCTACGAGCAGTACTTC.

V is TRBV5-1 and J is TRBJ2-2; D is unclear. This CDR3 region has 13 residues. Trimming took 0 bases from V and 6 from J, leaving 6 bases between them. Germline V gene data show CDR1 as SGHRS and CDR2 as YFSETQ. The CDR3 DNA reads as TGCGCCAGCAGCTTGGCTACTTCCGGGGAGCTGTTTTTT. Protein sequence: CASSLATSGELFF. The entire variable domain, with the rest obtained from reference TRBV5-1 and TRBJ2-2, is as follows: KAGVTQTPRYLIKTRGQQVTLSCSPISGHRSVSWYQQTPGQGLQFLFEYFSETQRNKGNFPGRFSGRQFSNSRSEMNVSTLELGDSALYLCASSLATSGELFFGEGSRLTVL.

This sequence joins TRBV30 and TRBJ1-2; D perhaps matches TRBD1 (6 bases). Germline values: CDR1 GTSNPN, CDR2 SVGIG (reference sequence). The CDR3 has 11 amino acids. The ends were cut back, 1 base at V and 6 bases at J, with 6 bases in the middle. The CDR3 nucleotides read TGTGCCTGGAGTGGGGGGCATGGCTACACCTTC. The encoded protein is CAWSGGHGYTF.

Concerning this clone: Other DNA sequences of this sample code for an identical CDR3. CDR3 coding DNA: TGTGCCAGCAGCGCGGGACTAGTGAACACCGGGGAGCTGTTTTTT. This translates into CASSAGLVNTGELFF. The genes are TRBV9 and TRBJ2-2; 8 positions agree with TRBD2. There are 15 residues in the CDR3. Germline V gene lookup returns CDR1 SGDLS and CDR2 YYNGEE. V was clipped by 3 bases and J by 1 base; unmatched bases: 2.

V and J are TRBV4-1 and TRBJ1-4; TRBD1 matches 8 bases. The CDR3 length is 15 residues. The junction had 9 bases not matched to a gene; V was cut back by 4 bases and J by 8 bases. Per germline, CDR1 MGHRA and CDR2 YSYEKL. CDR3 loop: CASSPQGALREKLFF. As DNA, the CDR3 is TGCGCCAGCAGCCCGCAGGGGGCCCTGAGGGAAAAACTGTTTTTT.

The V gene is TRBV19, the J gene TRBJ1-5, with D unresolved. Between the trimmed V and J ends, which lost 8 bases and 1 base, there was a span of 12 bases. This CDR3 region has 14 residues. The germline gives CDR1 LNHDA, CDR2 SQIVND (reference sequence). CDR3 nucleotide sequence: TGTGCCAGTTCGTCGGCCAGCAGCAATCAGCCCCAGCATTTT. This gives the protein CASSSASSNQPQHF.

The rearrangement links TRBV25-1 to TRBJ1-1; D ambiguous. The germline V gene encodes CDR1 MGHDK and CDR2 SYGVNS. The CDR3 is 14 amino acids. V was clipped by 6 bases and J by 0 bases, with 11 bases between them. The CDR3 DNA follows: TGTGCCAGCAGCCCCACCGGCTTGAACACTGAAGCTTTCTTT. Protein sequence: CASSPTGLNTEAFF. Based on the CDR3 plus reference TRBV25-1 and TRBJ1-1, the full variable domain is EADIYQTPRYLVIGTGKKITLECSQTMGHDKMYWYQQDPGMELHLIHYSYGVNSTEKGDLSSESTVSRIRTEHFPLTLESARPSHTSQYLCASSPTGLNTEAFFGQGTRLTVV.

As concerns this clone: The sample holds other DNA sequences that translate to the same CDR3. The chain is built from TRBV6-1 and TRBJ2-3, with D unclear. Germline values: CDR1 MNHNS, CDR2 SASEGT. V shed 6 bases and J shed 4 bases, with 8 bases lying between them. This CDR3 is 12 amino acids long. The chain's CDR3 is CASSERADTQYF. The CDR3 DNA reads as TGTGCCAGCAGCGAAAGGGCAGATACGCAGTATTTT.

A note on this clone: This CDR3 is also generated by other DNA sequences in the sample. CDR3 sequence: CSVEEGGETQYF. The CDR3 DNA is TGCAGCGTTGAAGAGGGTGGAGAGACCCAGTACTTC. The gene calls are TRBV29-1 and TRBJ2-5, with D hard to call. This CDR3 region has 12 residues. Looked up from germline, CDR1 is SQVTM and CDR2 is ANQGSEA. Between the trimmed V and J ends, which lost 0 bases and 4 bases, there was a span of 6 bases.

Points on this clone: The same CDR3 is also encoded by other DNA sequences in this sample. The rearrangement uses TRBV18 and TRBJ2-7; no definite D call. The CDR3 has 13 residues. Germline V lookup: CDR1 KGHSH, CDR2 LQKENI. The V gene lost 3 bases and the J gene lost 2 bases, with 8 bases spanning the gap. The CDR3 is CASSPGLTYEQYF. CDR3 DNA sequence: TGTGCCAGCTCACCGGGTCTTACCTACGAGCAGTACTTC.

Notes on this clone: This same CDR3 is encoded by further DNA sequences in the sample. The J gene is TRBJ1-1, the V gene TRBV5-1; the D is unclear. The CDR3 has 13 residues. V lost 0 bases and J 4 bases, leaving 7 bases between the germline ends. Germline CDR1 SGHRS, CDR2 YFSETQ. The CDR3 DNA follows: TGCGCCAGCAGCTTGGAGGGCAGCACTGAAGCTTTCTTT. It yields the protein CASSLEGSTEAFF.

Comments on this clone: Other DNA sequences in the same sample also yield this CDR3. V gene TRBV5-1 combines with J gene TRBJ2-5, with 7 positions matching TRBD1. Looked up from germline, CDR1 is SGHRS and CDR2 is YFSETQ. Trimming at V came to 0 bases and at J to 2 bases, leaving 1 base not matched to a gene. The CDR3 contains 14 residues. The CDR3 reads CASSLDRGQETQYF. The CDR3 coding sequence is TGCGCCAGCAGCTTGGACAGGGGACAAGAGACCCAGTACTTC.

This chain joins TRBV5-1 and TRBJ1-1; 10 nucleotides line up with TRBD1. Germline CDR1 SGHRS, CDR2 YFSETQ. Germline trimming cut 3 bases from V and 5 bases from J; bases unmatched to any gene: 4. The CDR3 is 14 amino acids. CDR3 loop: CASSWDRGGTEAFF. In DNA, the CDR3 is TGCGCCAGCAGCTGGGACAGGGGAGGGACTGAAGCTTTCTTT.

A word on this clone: Given the absence of the conserved phenylalanine or tryptophan at the CDR3 end, a read error is likely. The DNA is omitted, as the CDR3 cannot be located on it reliably, and the CDR3 follows TCRdb's listing. This chain uses TRBV18 with TRBJ1-1. Counting both end residues, the CDR3 totals 13 amino acids. Per the germline V gene, CDR1 is KGHSH and CDR2 is LQKENI. The chain's CDR3 is CASSPPTDEASWI.

The rearrangement links TRBV6-4 to TRBJ1-2; D call uncertain. V gave up 5 bases and J gave up 6 bases, with 1 base separating them. This CDR3 has 9 amino acids. Germline CDR1 reads MRHNA; CDR2 reads SNTAGT. The CDR3 reads CASSNGYTF. Written as DNA, the CDR3 is TGTGCCAGCAGTAATGGCTACACCTTC.

The chain links TRBV7-2 to TRBJ2-7; 10 bases are shared with TRBD2. The CDR3 is 15 amino acids. V trimming: 5 bases; J trimming: 4 bases; junction bases outside the gene matches: 8. Germline CDR1 and CDR2: SGHTA and FQGNSA. The CDR3: CASSPQIAGGYEQYF. Here the CDR3 DNA reads TGTGCCAGCAGCCCTCAAATAGCGGGAGGATACGAGCAGTACTTC.

The chain uses TRBV4-3 and TRBJ2-7, with 8 bases identical to TRBD1. V shed 0 bases, J shed 0 bases, and the junction held 4 bases outside the gene matches. The CDR3 is made up of 16 amino acids. Germline lookup yields CDR1 LGHNA and CDR2 YSLEER. The CDR3 DNA reads as TGCGCCAGCAGCCAAGATTCTGACAGGGGCTCCTACGAGCAGTACTTC. Amino acid sequence: CASSQDSDRGSYEQYF.

The V gene is TRBV4-1, the J gene TRBJ1-6, with D maybe TRBD1 (5 bases). The CDR3 has 18 amino acids. Trimming removed 3 bases at V and 7 bases at J, with 22 bases between. Germline-derived CDR1 and CDR2 are MGHRA and YSYEKL. CDR3 protein: CASSHLVSGDFMNSPLHF. The CDR3 DNA reads as TGCGCCAGCAGCCACCTCGTTTCGGGGGATTTTATGAATTCACCCCTCCACTTT.

The chain has TRBV29-1 and TRBJ1-6; 7 positions match TRBD1. The V gene's germline CDR1 is SQVTM and CDR2 ANQGSEA. The CDR3 has 14 residues. V lost 5 bases and J lost 8; bases outside the gene matches: 9. The chain's CDR3 is CSVQGGSFDSPLHF. Here the CDR3 DNA reads TGCAGCGTTCAGGGGGGGTCTTTCGATTCACCCCTCCACTTT.

The chain joins TRBV6-1 to TRBJ2-7, with 7 bases fitting TRBD1. Trimming removed 4 bases from V and 2 bases from J; junction bases left unmatched: 14. The CDR3 is 17 residues long. Germline CDR1 MNHNS, CDR2 SASEGT. The CDR3 DNA reads as TGTGCCAGCAGTGCCCAAATGGGACAGCTCAGCCCCTACGAGCAGTACTTC. Encoded protein: CASSAQMGQLSPYEQYF.

About this clone itself: Other DNA sequences in the sample encode the same CDR3. The chain has TRBV5-1 and TRBJ1-5, with 9 bases fitting TRBD1. Germline-derived CDR1 and CDR2 are SGHRS and YFSETQ. This CDR3 spans 15 amino acids. The V and J ends lost 0 bases and 6 bases, in that order; junction bases with no gene match: 4. The CDR3 here is CASSLEGQGGQPQHF. The DNA of the CDR3 is TGCGCCAGCAGCTTGGAGGGACAGGGTGGTCAGCCCCAGCATTTT.

This clone showed up just once. This chain uses TRBV5-1 with TRBJ1-3, with a tentative D call TRBD1 (5 bases). Germline V gene data show CDR1 as SGHRS and CDR2 as YFSETQ. The V gene lost 0 bases and the J gene lost 0 bases, with 10 bases spanning the gap. The CDR3 length is 16 residues. The CDR3 DNA reads TGCGCCAGCAGCTTGGATGGCGGGGGCTCTGGAAACACCATATATTTT. Translated: CASSLDGGGSGNTIYF.

This clone was seen a few times. Mismatch with germline at one junction end may stem from a read error. V and J are TRBV2 and TRBJ2-7; D gene uncertain. CDR3 length: 13 residues. CDR1 and CDR2 (germline): SNHLY, FYNNEI. The CDR3 DNA follows: TGTGCCAGCAGCGAAGGGTTCACCTACGAGCAGTACTTC. It is translated as CASSEGFTYEQYF.

This sequence joins TRBV10-3 and TRBJ1-2, with a tentative D call TRBD1 (5 bases). The CDR3 runs to 15 residues. The V end was cut by 2 bases, the J end by 4 bases, with 14 bases between. Per germline, CDR1 ENHRY and CDR2 SYGVKD. The CDR3 protein is CAISESDSSGYGYTF. CDR3 bases: TGTGCCATCAGTGAGAGTGACAGCTCAGGCTATGGCTACACCTTC.

The rearrangement joins TRBV9 to TRBJ1-2; D call uncertain. The germline gives CDR1 SGDLS, CDR2 YYNGEE. The germline V and J ends were trimmed by 0 bases and 4 bases, with 10 bases remaining between them. CDR3 length equals 14 residues. CDR3 sequence reads: CASSVGGFSYGYTF. The CDR3, as DNA: TGTGCCAGCAGCGTAGGTGGATTTAGCTATGGCTACACCTTC.

The V gene is TRBV6-6, the J gene TRBJ2-4; D gene uncertain. Germline V gene sequence: CDR1 MNHNY, CDR2 SVGAGI (reference sequence). The CDR3 totals 14 residues. V dropped 5 bases and J dropped 1 base, with 9 bases sitting between them. CDR3 protein: CASSKGVAKNIQYF. The CDR3, as DNA: TGTGCCAGCAGTAAAGGCGTGGCCAAAAACATTCAGTACTTC.

This rearrangement joins TRBV2 to TRBJ2-7, with D maybe TRBD2 (6 bases). Trimming took off 3 bases at V and 8 bases at J, with 8 bases between the two ends. This CDR3 comprises 11 residues. Germline V gene data show CDR1 as SNHLY and CDR2 as FYNNEI. The CDR3 DNA reads TGTGCCAGCAGTGAGCGGGGCCAGCAGTACTTC. This translates into CASSERGQQYF.